These 24 T cell receptor beta chains were sequenced from one sample in a study of blood T cell repertoires in COVID-19. The data were produced by immunoSEQ multiplex PCR, yet TCRdb's version contains in-frame clones alone and is incomplete. This sample carries a few hundred thousand clones, around 87% of them seen once, and the ten largest clones take 1.5% to 2%. The sequenced material came from PBMCs or T cells enriched from blood (not recorded which). Receptor source: a woman between 40 and 55 years old who had recovered from COVID-19.

Notes on this clone: Other DNA sequences in this specimen translate into the identical CDR3. The CDR3 region is CASSSGTGSYEQYF. The CDR3 nucleotides read TGTGCCAGCAGCTCCGGGACAGGCTCCTACGAGCAGTACTTC. This rearrangement joins TRBV11-2 to TRBJ2-7; 8 bases match TRBD1. Germline CDR1 and CDR2: SGHAT and FQNNGV. The CDR3 has 14 residues. J gave up 0 bases and V 4 bases, and 2 bases lay outside the gene matches.

Only one count was recorded for this clone. The chain couples TRBV11-2 to TRBJ2-7; 7 bases line up with TRBD1. This CDR3 region has 15 residues. Germline lookup yields CDR1 SGHAT and CDR2 FQNNGV. V lost 8 bases, J lost 1 base, and 11 bases stayed unmatched. The CDR3 DNA is TGTGCCAGCGGGAAGACGACAGGGCTTTCCTACGAGCAGTACTTC. Encoded protein: CASGKTTGLSYEQYF.

The chain uses TRBV6-6 and TRBJ2-1; D remains ambiguous. V was clipped by 5 bases and J by 0 bases, with 14 bases between them. The CDR3 consists of 16 residues. CDR1 is MNHNY and CDR2 is SVGAGI in the germline V gene (reference sequence). CDR3 region: CASSRRVAGSYNEQFF. DNA for the CDR3: TGTGCCAGCAGTCGACGAGTAGCCGGCTCCTACAATGAGCAGTTCTTC.

V and J are TRBV9 and TRBJ2-2; TRBD2 matches 9 bases. CDR3 length equals 15 residues. With V trimmed by 4 bases and J by 9 bases, 10 bases remained unmatched. CDR1 is SGDLS and CDR2 is YYNGEE in the germline V gene. CDR3 DNA: TGTGCCAGCAGCCTCCGAGTAGCGGGAGACAGGGAGCTGTTTTTT. Residues: CASSLRVAGDRELFF.

This chain connects TRBV6-5 to TRBJ1-2, with 8 nucleotides matching TRBD1. CDR3 length: 14 residues. V lost 6 bases and J lost 8; bases outside the gene matches: 11. The germline V gene encodes CDR1 MNHEY and CDR2 SVGAGI. The CDR3 DNA follows: TGTGCCAGCAGCAGGGGGCGAAGGGAAACAGGCTACACCTTC. Residues: CASSRGRRETGYTF.

The chain has TRBV3-1 (or the pseudogene TRBV3-2) and TRBJ2-7, with D tentatively TRBD2 (5 bases). This CDR3 contains 15 residues. CDR1 and CDR2 from the germline V gene are LGHDT and YNNKEL (reference sequence). Trimming left V 1 base short and J 1 base short, with 11 bases between. The CDR3 is CASSQVSGDSYEQYF. The CDR3 DNA reads as TGTGCCAGCAGCCAAGTTTCCGGGGATTCCTACGAGCAGTACTTC.

The V gene is TRBV7-2, the J gene TRBJ2-7; 8 bases align to TRBD1. CDR1 and CDR2 (germline): SGHTA, FQGNSA. J was trimmed by 1 base and V by 7 bases; bases with no gene match: 12. The CDR3 consists of 16 residues. CDR3 sequence reads: CASTDGPRTGSYEQYF. For the CDR3, the DNA is TGTGCCAGCACCGACGGCCCTAGGACAGGGTCCTACGAGCAGTACTTC.

This chain uses TRBV28 with TRBJ2-1; 7 positions match TRBD1. V lost 1 base and J lost 6; bases outside the gene matches: 3. Germline V lookup: CDR1 MDHEN, CDR2 SYDVKM. This CDR3 has 14 amino acids. The CDR3 spells CASSLSNRGNEQFF. As DNA, the CDR3 is TGTGCCAGCAGTTTATCAAACAGGGGCAATGAGCAGTTCTTC.

This CDR3 reads CASTSGGSYNEQFF. The CDR3 coding sequence is TGTGCCAGCACAAGCGGGGGATCCTACAATGAGCAGTTCTTC. The rearrangement uses TRBV11-3 and TRBJ2-1; 8 bases line up with TRBD2. V lost 7 bases and J lost 1; bases outside the gene matches: 3. The germline V gene has CDR1 SGHNT and CDR2 YENEEA. There are 14 residues in the CDR3.

The count of this clone is one. The chain combines TRBV19 with TRBJ2-2; 8 bases fit TRBD1. This CDR3 is 14 amino acids long. Germline CDR1 is LNHDA and CDR2 is SQIVND (reference sequence). Trimming took 8 bases from V and 3 from J; bases not matched to a gene: 5. For the CDR3, the DNA is TGTGCCAGTGCGACAGGGGCTCACACCGGGGAGCTGTTTTTT. Translation gives CASATGAHTGELFF.

This sequence joins TRBV29-1 and TRBJ2-7; the match to TRBD1 covers 11 bases. Trimming took 4 bases from V and 3 from J; bases not matched to a gene: 5. Germline V gives CDR1 SQVTM, CDR2 ANQGSEA. The CDR3 length is 14 residues. CDR3 amino acids: CSVAPGTGGYEQYF. The CDR3 coding sequence is TGCAGCGTTGCCCCGGGGACAGGGGGCTACGAGCAGTACTTC.

The J gene is TRBJ2-7, the V gene TRBV7-2; a weak D match, TRBD2 (6 bases). The germline V gene encodes CDR1 SGHTA and CDR2 FQGNSA. This CDR3 comprises 16 residues. V dropped 4 bases and J dropped 2 bases, with 18 bases sitting between them. CDR3: CASSWQWSSDPYEQYF. The CDR3 DNA reads TGTGCCAGCAGCTGGCAATGGTCTAGCGACCCCTACGAGCAGTACTTC.

This clone was counted a single time. The chain links TRBV7-2 to TRBJ1-4; 7 bases are shared with TRBD1. The germline gives CDR1 SGHTA, CDR2 FQGNSA. This CDR3 contains 13 residues. V was pared by 7 bases and J by 4 bases, with 3 bases of the junction left unmatched. This CDR3 is CASNRGGNEKLFF. The CDR3 DNA reads as TGTGCCAGCAACAGGGGTGGTAATGAAAAACTGTTTTTT.

V gene TRBV7-2 combines with J gene TRBJ2-7; 11 bases fit TRBD1. The CDR3 extends over 15 amino acids. Trimming cost V 3 bases and J 6 bases; bases outside gene matches: 7. CDR1 SGHTA and CDR2 FQGNSA come from the germline V gene. CDR3 DNA: TGTGCCAGCAGCTTCTGGGACAGGGGGACGGTCGAGCAGTACTTC. Amino acid sequence: CASSFWDRGTVEQYF. The full variable domain, in which reference TRBV7-2 and TRBJ2-7 provide the parts outside the CDR3, is GAGVSQSPSNKVTEKGKDVELRCDPISGHTALYWYRQSLGQGLEFLIYFQGNSAPDKSGLPSDRFSAERTGGSVSTLTIQRTQQEDSAVYLCASSFWDRGTVEQYFGPGTRLTVT.

The sample holds one count of this clone. The J gene is TRBJ1-4, the V gene TRBV27, with TRBD1 matching over 9 bases. V trimming: 2 bases; J trimming: 10 bases; junction bases outside the gene matches: 8. This CDR3 spans 15 amino acids. The V gene's germline CDR1 is MNHEY and CDR2 SMNVEV (reference sequence). The CDR3 reads CASSLPGQGRRKLFF. In DNA, the CDR3 is TGTGCCAGCAGTTTACCTGGACAGGGGCGGCGAAAACTGTTTTTT.

The chain joins TRBV5-3 to TRBJ2-3; 10 nucleotides align to TRBD2. TRBV5-3 is classed as an ORF, of uncertain function. J was trimmed by 1 base and V by 5 bases; bases with no gene match: 10. This CDR3 is 17 amino acids long. The CDR3 region has the DNA TGTGCCAGAAGTGAAAAGCGGGAGGGCCGATGCACAGATACGCAGTATTTT. Amino acids: CARSEKREGRCTDTQYF.

The chain employs TRBV5-1 and TRBJ2-3; maybe TRBD1 (6 bases). Trimming removed 4 bases from V and 1 base from J, with 10 bases in between. Germline V CDR1 and CDR2: SGHRS, YFSETQ. CDR3 size: 14 residues. In DNA, the CDR3 is TGCGCCAGCAGCACAGGGTCCGGCACAGATACGCAGTATTTT. Amino acids: CASSTGSGTDTQYF.

V usage is TRBV15 and J usage is TRBJ2-5, with a possible D match to TRBD2 (5 bases). In germline, CDR1 is LNHNV, CDR2 YYDKDF (reference sequence). The CDR3 is 18 amino acids. Trimming pared 6 bases from V and 3 bases from J, leaving 26 bases between. This CDR3 is CATSLPIAIMGNKETQYF. The CDR3 DNA reads as TGTGCCACCAGTCTGCCAATAGCGATTATGGGGAACAAAGAGACCCAGTACTTC.

This clone has more than one count but fewer than ten. The chain is built from TRBV5-1 and TRBJ2-1; 10 positions agree with TRBD2. This CDR3 is 16 amino acids long. Germline trimming cut 6 bases from V and 6 bases from J; bases unmatched to any gene: 12. Germline V gene sequence: CDR1 SGHRS, CDR2 YFSETQ. As DNA, the CDR3 is TGCGCCAGCACCCTTGGAGGACTAGCGGCTTTCAATGAGCAGTTCTTC. As protein: CASTLGGLAAFNEQFF.

The chain combines TRBV5-5 with TRBJ1-2; 10 bases line up with TRBD1. This CDR3 has 18 amino acids. Germline V gene lookup returns CDR1 SGHKS and CDR2 YYEKEE (reference sequence). V was clipped by 3 bases and J by 4 bases; unmatched bases: 15. For the CDR3, the DNA is TGTGCCAGCAGCTCTCGGGAGGGACAGGGGTCTCTTGGCTATGGCTACACCTTC. The encoded protein is CASSSREGQGSLGYGYTF.

This clone appeared a few times. The chain combines TRBV29-1 with TRBJ2-3; D is perhaps TRBD2 (6 bases). V lost 6 bases to trimming and J lost 4 bases, with 17 bases between them. Per germline, CDR1 SQVTM and CDR2 ANQGSEA. This CDR3 has 14 residues. The CDR3 here is CSVGHSGVADTQYF. DNA for the CDR3: TGCAGCGTGGGGCATTCGGGAGTTGCAGATACGCAGTATTTT.

The genes are TRBV7-2 and TRBJ2-2; the match to TRBD2 covers 8 bases. The CDR3 covers 17 residues. The trim removed 4 bases at V and 0 bases at J, leaving 7 bases unmatched. Germline-derived CDR1 and CDR2 are SGHTA and FQGNSA. DNA for the CDR3: TGTGCCAGCAGCTCACACATCGGGGGGGCGAACACCGGGGAGCTGTTTTTT. Translated: CASSSHIGGANTGELFF. Complete variable domain (other parts from reference TRBV7-2 and TRBJ2-2): GAGVSQSPSNKVTEKGKDVELRCDPISGHTALYWYRQSLGQGLEFLIYFQGNSAPDKSGLPSDRFSAERTGGSVSTLTIQRTQQEDSAVYLCASSSHIGGANTGELFFGEGSRLTVL.

The chain is built from TRBV5-8 and TRBJ1-2, with D tentatively TRBD1 (6 bases). CDR1 and CDR2 (germline): SGHTS, YDEGEE. This CDR3 comprises 15 residues. Trimming left V 0 bases short and J 3 bases short, with 12 bases between. This CDR3 reads CASSLARAGDYGYTF. The DNA for the CDR3 is TGTGCCAGCAGCTTGGCTAGGGCAGGGGACTATGGCTACACCTTC.

This chain links TRBV14 with TRBJ1-1; TRBD1 matches 8 bases. Germline trimming cut 2 bases from V and 3 bases from J; bases unmatched to any gene: 8. The CDR3 spans 16 residues. Germline CDR1 is SGHDN and CDR2 is FVKESK. The CDR3 loop reads CASSQQDRVPDTEAFF. DNA for the CDR3: TGTGCCAGCAGCCAACAGGACAGGGTACCGGACACTGAAGCTTTCTTT.